These 21 T cell receptor beta chains were all obtained from the same sample, sequenced in a study of cytomegalovirus exposure and HLA in healthy donors. The study ran its PCR with 60 Vbeta and 13 Jbeta primers. Sequenced by immunoSEQ multiplex PCR; TCRdb stores in-frame clones only, minus some. The sample has around 92,000 clones, approximately 75% seen once. Sequenced sample: PBMCs. The receptors here all came from a female donor in good health and CMV-seropositive.

The DNA for the CDR3 is TGTGCCAGCAGTTTTGCCATGCGCTACTACAATGAGCAGTTCTTC. Residues: CASSFAMRYYNEQFF. J is TRBJ2-1 and V is TRBV28; no reliable D call. The V and J ends lost 3 bases and 3 bases respectively, with 12 bases between them. Germline V gives CDR1 MDHEN, CDR2 SYDVKM. The CDR3 sequence is 15 residues long.

V is TRBV5-4 and J is TRBJ2-5; D gene ambiguous. This CDR3 contains 13 residues. Germline V CDR1 and CDR2: SGHNT, YYREEE (reference sequence). Trimming took 5 bases from V and 7 from J, leaving 15 bases between them. This CDR3 reads CASRSLTNGTQYF. The CDR3 DNA reads as TGTGCCAGCAGGAGTCTGACAAACGGGACCCAGTACTTC.

This chain joins TRBV7-2 and TRBJ1-1; no firm D call. Trimming shortened V by 2 bases and J by 1 base, and 5 bases separated the two germline ends. There are 13 residues in the CDR3. From germline, CDR1 is SGHTA and CDR2 FQGNSA. The CDR3 DNA reads as TGTGCCAGCAGCTTATCCCGGAACACTGAAGCTTTCTTT. This sequence encodes CASSLSRNTEAFF.

The chain uses TRBV19 and TRBJ2-5; 7 bases match TRBD1. The assigned J gene may be wrong: the sequence end matches TRBJ2-7 better. This CDR3 contains 13 residues. CDR1 is LNHDA and CDR2 is SQIVND in the germline V gene (reference sequence). The CDR3 coding sequence is TGTGCCAGTAGTATGGGACAGAAATACGAGCAGTACTTC. Its protein product is CASSMGQKYEQYF.

V and J are TRBV9 and TRBJ1-3, with TRBD1 identical over 7 bases. This CDR3 has 15 residues. The junction had 3 bases not matched to a gene; V was cut back by 3 bases and J by 0 bases. Looked up from germline, CDR1 is SGDLS and CDR2 is YYNGEE. The CDR3 protein is CASSEDRSSGNTIYF. CDR3 DNA: TGTGCCAGCAGCGAGGACAGGAGCTCTGGAAACACCATATATTTT.

This clone was picked up one time. The chain is built from TRBV4-3 and TRBJ2-7, with a possible D match to TRBD1 (6 bases). This CDR3 spans 16 amino acids. V was trimmed by 1 base and J by 1 base, leaving 14 bases between them. Germline assignment: CDR1 LGHNA and CDR2 YSLEER. In DNA, the CDR3 is TGCGCCAGCAGCCAAGGGGCGGACAGATCTTCCTACGAGCAGTACTTC. Its translation: CASSQGADRSSYEQYF.

The chain carries TRBV4-1 and TRBJ2-1; 11 nucleotides line up with TRBD2. V was pared by 1 base and J by 10 bases, with 6 bases of the junction left unmatched. The CDR3 consists of 15 residues. From germline, CDR1 is MGHRA and CDR2 YSYEKL. The CDR3 DNA sequence: TGCGCCAGCAGCCAAGGTAGCGGGAGGGCCAGCGAGCAGTTCTTC. Encoded protein: CASSQGSGRASEQFF.

V usage is TRBV6-5 and J usage is TRBJ1-1; no clear D gene. This CDR3 region has 15 residues. Per germline, CDR1 MNHEY and CDR2 SVGAGI. V lost 0 bases and J lost 1, with 9 bases in between. The CDR3 nucleotides are TGTGCCAGCAGTTACTCGATAAACAGGAACACTGAAGCTTTCTTT. Its protein product is CASSYSINRNTEAFF.

The chain combines TRBV6-1 with TRBJ1-5, with D uncertain. CDR3 length equals 13 residues. The V end lost 7 bases, the J end lost 3 bases, and 10 bases lay between the germline ends. CDR1 and CDR2 (germline): MNHNS, SASEGT. As DNA, the CDR3 is TGTGCCAGCACTTTAACAACCAATCAGCCCCAGCATTTT. Amino acids: CASTLTTNQPQHF.

The table lists this clone with a few counts. The DNA for the CDR3 is TGTGCCGCCAGGGGATTAGGCACTGAAGCTTTCTTT. Encoded protein: CAARGLGTEAFF. V and J are TRBV19 and TRBJ1-1; possible D gene TRBD1, 6 bases. Germline V CDR1 and CDR2: LNHDA, SQIVND (reference sequence). The CDR3 is 12 residues long. Trimming cost V 11 bases and J 4 bases, with 14 bases left between them. The full variable domain, its missing parts supplied by reference TRBV19 and TRBJ1-1, is DGGITQSPKYLFRKEGQNVTLSCEQNLNHDAMYWYRQDPGQGLRLIYYSQIVNDFQKGDIAEGYSVSREKKESFPLTVTSAQKNPTAFYLCAARGLGTEAFFGQGTRLTVV.

J is TRBJ2-7 and V is TRBV25-1; the D gene is possibly TRBD2 (5 bases). Germline assignment: CDR1 MGHDK and CDR2 SYGVNS. The CDR3 loop spans 15 amino acids. Between the trimmed V and J ends, which lost 4 bases and 2 bases, there was a span of 15 bases. CDR3 residues: CASSGRRYGTYEQYF. DNA for the CDR3: TGTGCCAGCAGTGGGAGGCGTTATGGAACCTACGAGCAGTACTTC.

The chain joins TRBV2 to TRBJ2-7; the match to TRBD1 covers 9 bases. Germline V gene lookup returns CDR1 SNHLY and CDR2 FYNNEI. The CDR3 length is 14 residues. Germline trimming cut 6 bases from V and 3 bases from J; bases unmatched to any gene: 6. The DNA of the CDR3 is TGTGCCAGCAGGCCCGGGACAGGGTACTACGAGCAGTACTTC. Residues: CASRPGTGYYEQYF. The complete variable domain, with remaining parts taken from reference TRBV2 and TRBJ2-7, reads EPEVTQTPSHQVTQMGQEVILRCVPISNHLYFYWYRQILGQKVEFLVSFYNNEISEKSEIFDDQFSVERPDGSNFTLKIRSTKLEDSAMYFCASRPGTGYYEQYFGPGTRLTVT.

The chain couples TRBV29-1 to TRBJ1-2; TRBD1 might be the D (6 bases). There are 10 residues in the CDR3. V was cut by 7 bases and J by 7 bases, with 10 bases left in between. Germline CDR1 SQVTM, CDR2 ANQGSEA. The CDR3 nucleotides read TGCAGCGCCGGGACACTTGGCTACACCTTC. Its translation: CSAGTLGYTF. The variable domain in full, completed from reference TRBV29-1 and TRBJ1-2, reads SAVISQKPSRDICQRGTSLTIQCQVDSQVTMMFWYRQQPGQSLTLIATANQGSEATYESGFVIDKFPISRPNLTFSTLTVSNMSPEDSSIYLCSAGTLGYTFGSGTRLTVV.

This clone was recorded once. CDR3 DNA: TGTGCCAGCAGCTTAAAACTTATGTGGACAGCTTCCTACGAGCAGTACTTC. It codes for CASSLKLMWTASYEQYF. The J gene is TRBJ2-7, the V gene TRBV7-2, with D tentatively TRBD1 (6 bases). The CDR3 loop spans 17 amino acids. V lost 2 bases, J lost 1 base, and 18 bases lay in between. Germline-derived CDR1 and CDR2 are SGHTA and FQGNSA.

The J gene is TRBJ2-3, the V gene TRBV9, with unresolved D. Per germline, CDR1 SGDLS and CDR2 YYNGEE. This CDR3 spans 15 amino acids. Deletions cut 0 bases from V and 0 bases from J, with 8 bases between. The CDR3 DNA follows: TGTGCCAGCAGCGTAGTTCCCTCTAGCACAGATACGCAGTATTTT. Its translation is CASSVVPSSTDTQYF.

For the CDR3, the DNA is TGCGCCAGCAGCCGCCGCCAGGGTGATGCTGAAGCTTTCTTT. This translates into CASSRRQGDAEAFF. This chain links TRBV4-1 with TRBJ1-1; maybe TRBD1 (5 bases). CDR3 size: 14 residues. The V end was cut by 4 bases, the J end by 6 bases, with 15 bases between. Germline lookup yields CDR1 MGHRA and CDR2 YSYEKL.

V usage is TRBV6-5 and J usage is TRBJ2-1; 10 bases align to TRBD2. In germline, CDR1 is MNHEY, CDR2 SVGAGI. The ends lost 7 bases at V and 8 bases at J; junction bases unmatched: 11. The CDR3 consists of 15 residues. CDR3 amino acids: CASNPAGGPYDEQFF. The CDR3 DNA reads as TGTGCCAGCAACCCAGCGGGGGGGCCTTATGATGAGCAGTTCTTC.

The chain employs TRBV6-5 and TRBJ2-2, with 9 nucleotides matching TRBD1. J was trimmed by 10 bases and V by 5 bases; bases with no gene match: 11. The CDR3 has 15 residues. In germline, CDR1 is MNHEY, CDR2 SVGAGI. DNA of the CDR3: TGTGCCAGCAGTACCGGGACAGGGTACTTCGCGGAGCTGTTTTTT. Translation: CASSTGTGYFAELFF.

This clone was observed a few times. V and J are TRBV6-1 and TRBJ2-5, with 7 bases fitting TRBD1. The CDR3 has 16 amino acids. After removal of 0 bases from V and 3 bases from J, the junction contained 7 bases not matched to a gene. The V gene's germline CDR1 is MNHNS and CDR2 SASEGT. CDR3 sequence (DNA): TGTGCCAGCAGTGAAGCACGACAGGGTAATGAAGAGACCCAGTACTTC. It yields the protein CASSEARQGNEETQYF.

The chain combines TRBV11-1 with TRBJ2-2; maybe TRBD2 (6 bases). Germline CDR1 and CDR2: SGHAT and FQDESV (reference sequence). The CDR3 runs to 14 residues. Deletions cut 1 base from V and 7 bases from J, with 10 bases between. The chain's CDR3 is CASSLGRGSGELFF. In DNA form, the CDR3 reads TGTGCCAGCAGCTTAGGACGGGGGAGCGGGGAGCTGTTTTTT.

This clone came up a few times. The chain employs TRBV29-1 and TRBJ2-3; TRBD1 agrees at 7 bases. Looked up from germline, CDR1 is SQVTM and CDR2 is ANQGSEA. The CDR3 has 12 amino acids. V lost 6 bases to trimming and J lost 4 bases; unmatched junction nucleotides: 4. The CDR3, as DNA: TGCAGCGTATCAACAGGGGCAGATACGCAGTATTTT. Protein sequence: CSVSTGADTQYF.